This TCR beta chain was obtained from a study of CD8+CD57+ T cells in acquired aplastic anemia. Profiling of TCR beta VDJ combinations and CDR3 sequences used genomic DNA as template. TCRdb itself ran the reads through MiXCR, one entry per CDR3 protein. The repertoire holds about 190,000 distinct CDR3 sequences, around three fifths seen once, with approximately 44% in the top ten. The sample consisted of sorted CD4+, CD8+, or CD8+CD57+ T cells (not recorded which) from PBMCs. The TCR originated in a human donor with severe aplastic anemia or a healthy control (not recorded which).

CDR3 in amino acids: CASSFSTGAQGNTIYF. As DNA, the CDR3 is TGTGCCAGCAGCTTCTCAACCGGGGCTCAAGGAAACACCATATATTTT. The chain employs TRBV2 and TRBJ1-3; TRBD1 is a possible D gene (5 bases). V lost 6 bases and J 4 bases, leaving 19 bases between the germline ends. The CDR3 length is 16 residues. Germline assignment: CDR1 SNHLY and CDR2 FYNNEI.